Listed below are T cell receptor beta chains from one sample, sequenced in a study of cytomegalovirus exposure and HLA in healthy donors. Clones were sequenced by immunoSEQ multiplex PCR, and TCRdb holds only the in-frame ones, with some missing. The sample carries 190,000 or so clones, less than 85% recorded once. The material sequenced was PBMCs. The receptors were sampled from a girl under 18 in good health and CMV-seropositive. The CDR3 runs from the conserved cysteine through the conserved F or W. A D gene is named only where the DNA matches it firmly. Not every row has a clone size; where given, it reads once, few, many or a size class.

CDR3 protein | CDR3 DNA | J gene | D gene | clone size | V gene
CASSPGGRVDSPLHF | TGTGCCAGCAGTCCTGGGGGCAGGGTGGATTCACCCCTCCACTTT | TRBJ1-6 | . | few | TRBV25-1
CASSAGQPGLYGYTF | TGTGCCAGCAGCGCGGGACAGCCCGGGCTTTATGGCTACACCTTC | TRBJ1-2 | TRBD1 | few | TRBV9
CAISERQGAGNTIYF | TGTGCCATCAGTGAACGACAGGGAGCAGGAAACACCATATATTTT | TRBJ1-3 | TRBD1 | few | TRBV10-3
CASSEGGSSGNTIYF | TGCGCCAGCAGTGAGGGAGGTAGCTCTGGAAACACCATATATTTT | TRBJ1-3 | . | . | TRBV10-2
CASSNPQVTVYEQYF | TGTGCCAGCAGCAACCCCCAAGTCACAGTTTACGAGCAGTACTTC | TRBJ2-7 | . | . | TRBV6-1
CASSVTGERETQYF | TGTGCCAGCAGTGTAACAGGGGAACGAGAGACCCAGTACTTC | TRBJ2-5 | TRBD1 | . | TRBV6-1
CASSLAGGGGGQETQYF | TGCGCCAGCAGCTTGGCTGGCGGGGGAGGGGGCCAAGAGACCCAGTACTTC | TRBJ2-5 | . | . | TRBV5-1
CASSSLGGSSTGYTF | TGTGCCAGCAGCTCCCTTGGGGGCAGTTCCACCGGCTACACCTTC | TRBJ1-2 | . | . | TRBV11-2
CASSSGTDTQYF | TGTGCCAGCAGTAGCGGCACAGATACGCAGTATTTT | TRBJ2-3 | . | few | TRBV9
CASSFIRQGNVDGYTF | TGTGCCAGCAGCTTTATCCGACAGGGTAATGTAGATGGCTACACCTTC | TRBJ1-2 | TRBD1 | . | TRBV5-8
CASSDTGTTRSPLHF | TGTGCCAGCAGTGACACCGGGACAACGCGTTCACCCCTCCACTTT | TRBJ1-6 | . | . | TRBV9